Listed here is a single TCR beta chain. The antigen is undetermined. Semi-nested PCR with Nested Universal Primer A followed constant-region reverse priming of full-length variable regions. MiXCR, applied by TCRdb to the 5' RACE reads, yields one record per CDR3 protein. The data contain tens of thousands of distinct CDR3 sequences, roughly 30% of them singletons. CDR3 length equals 14 residues. Trimming shortened V by 3 bases and J by 6 bases, and 11 bases separated the two germline ends. CDR1 is SGHTA and CDR2 is FQGNSA in the germline V gene. Points from the study as a whole: Tumor Tregs overlapped most with tumor, then blood, naive CD4+ cells.

The chain uses TRBV7-2 and TRBJ2-2; D call uncertain. The sequence derives from a female donor with breast cancer. Material for sequencing was tumor-infiltrating memory CD4+ T cells sorted from the breast tumor. The subset denotes: memory CD4+ T cells, CD4+CD45RO+CD25-. CDR3 DNA sequence: TGTGCCAGCAGCTTCCGTCACGGCGCCGGGGAGCTGTTTTTT. It encodes CASSFRHGAGELFF.